These 18 T cell receptor beta chains were all obtained from the same sample, sequenced in a study of shared clonotypes between healthy human individuals. Assay: immunoSEQ multiplex PCR; the TCRdb copy retains only in-frame clones and omits some. The sample consists of about 2.4 million clones, 90% to 95% of them appearing once. Sequences were obtained from naive CD4+ T cells from PBMCs. Subset described: CD45RA+ positively selected. These receptors were obtained from a man younger than 35 in good health. Some clones in this sample may be carry-over from other donors' samples.

CDR3 sequence (DNA): TGCGCCAGCAGCGTACGGGACAGGGGAACAGATACGCAGTATTTT. Protein sequence: CASSVRDRGTDTQYF. The V and J genes are TRBV5-1 and TRBJ2-3; 10 bases fit TRBD1. The length of the CDR3 is 15 residues. V shed 4 bases, J shed 3 bases, and the junction held 5 bases outside the gene matches. Germline V lookup: CDR1 SGHRS, CDR2 YFSETQ.

The chain employs TRBV4-1 and TRBJ2-5; no clear D gene. Germline loops: CDR1 MGHRA, CDR2 YSYEKL. V gave up 1 base and J gave up 1 base, with 10 bases separating them. The CDR3 extends over 15 amino acids. This CDR3 reads CASSQALGSQETQYF. The CDR3, as DNA: TGCGCCAGCAGCCAAGCTCTTGGCAGCCAAGAGACCCAGTACTTC.

The chain employs TRBV5-1 and TRBJ2-7; D uncertain. V was pared by 0 bases and J by 2 bases, with 9 bases between. Germline lookup yields CDR1 SGHRS and CDR2 YFSETQ. This CDR3 is 14 amino acids long. The chain's CDR3 is CASSLGPATYEQYF. The CDR3 DNA is TGCGCCAGCAGCTTGGGTCCGGCGACCTACGAGCAGTACTTC.

The chain links TRBV18 to TRBJ1-1; TRBD1 matches 8 bases. The V gene's germline CDR1 is KGHSH and CDR2 LQKENI. With V trimmed by 2 bases and J by 3 bases, 8 bases remained unmatched. The CDR3 is 16 residues long. CDR3 bases: TGTGCCAGCTCACCAACAGGGGGGCGGAGGCACACTGAAGCTTTCTTT. Its translation is CASSPTGGRRHTEAFF.

This chain links TRBV14 with TRBJ1-1, with D possibly being TRBD1 (5 bases). The V and J ends lost 3 bases and 8 bases respectively, with 10 bases between them. The CDR3 is made up of 12 amino acids. Germline V CDR1 and CDR2: SGHDN, FVKESK. For the CDR3, the DNA is TGTGCCAGCAGCCACACAGGAGGCGAAGCTTTCTTT. This sequence encodes CASSHTGGEAFF.

The J gene is TRBJ1-4, the V gene TRBV6-6, with 8 bases lining up with TRBD1. From germline, CDR1 is MNHNY and CDR2 SVGAGI (reference sequence). The CDR3 length is 15 residues. V gave up 6 bases and J gave up 3 bases; unmatched junction bases: 6. The DNA of the CDR3 is TGTGCCAGCAGAGACGACAGGGGAGCTAATGAAAAACTGTTTTTT. It yields the protein CASRDDRGANEKLFF.

This chain links TRBV2 with TRBJ1-5; D is uncertain. Per germline, CDR1 SNHLY and CDR2 FYNNEI. The CDR3 is 18 residues long. V was trimmed by 4 bases and J by 1 base, leaving 20 bases between them. CDR3 DNA: TGTGCCAGCAGTGCGCAGCCGGGAAGACGCTCAAGCAATCAGCCCCAGCATTTT. Translated, it gives CASSAQPGRRSSNQPQHF.

This clone appeared a single time. This chain connects TRBV19 to TRBJ2-5; D perhaps matches TRBD1 (5 bases). CDR1 and CDR2 (germline): LNHDA, SQIVND (reference sequence). V lost 3 bases to trimming and J lost 1 base, with 21 bases between them. The CDR3 sequence is 18 residues long. The CDR3 sequence: CASSISSRVGAPQETQYF. The CDR3 DNA sequence: TGTGCCAGTAGTATCAGTTCTCGGGTAGGGGCTCCCCAAGAGACCCAGTACTTC.

With regard to this clone: One end of the junction is discordant with germline, which a read error may explain. The chain couples TRBV6-1 to TRBJ2-1, with unresolved D. The CDR3 runs to 12 residues. CDR1 is MNHNS and CDR2 is SASEGT in the germline V gene. The CDR3 bases are TGTGCCAGCAGCGAAGCTTACAATGAGCAGTTCTTC. It translates to CASSEAYNEQFF.

The genes are TRBV11-1 and TRBJ1-2; no clear D. This CDR3 contains 13 residues. The germline gives CDR1 SGHAT, CDR2 FQDESV (reference sequence). The V and J ends lost 5 bases and 7 bases respectively, with 14 bases between them. The CDR3 loop reads CASSPTPGAGYTF. The CDR3 coding sequence is TGTGCCAGCAGCCCGACACCGGGAGCTGGCTACACCTTC.

CDR3 nucleotides: TGTGCCAGCAGTTACTCCAACAGGGGTAGTGAAAAACTGTTTTTT. It is translated as CASSYSNRGSEKLFF. The V and J genes are TRBV6-5 and TRBJ1-4; 7 positions agree with TRBD1. The CDR3 is made up of 15 amino acids. Looked up from germline, CDR1 is MNHEY and CDR2 is SVGAGI. After removal of 0 bases from V and 7 bases from J, the junction contained 5 bases not matched to a gene.

The chain couples TRBV6-1 to TRBJ1-2; D is unclear. This CDR3 is 13 amino acids long. The V end lost 3 bases, the J end lost 8 bases, and 13 bases lay between the germline ends. Germline CDR1 reads MNHNS; CDR2 reads SASEGT. In DNA form, the CDR3 reads TGTGCCAGCAGTGACCGGGAGCCGGCCGGCTACACCTTC. It translates to CASSDREPAGYTF.

The chain recombines TRBV28 with TRBJ2-5; 8 nucleotides agree with TRBD2. J gave up 1 base and V 8 bases, and 6 bases lay outside the gene matches. The germline gives CDR1 MDHEN, CDR2 SYDVKM. The CDR3 spans 14 residues. CDR3 bases: TGTGCCAGCGTTCCGGGAGGGGGCCAAGAGACCCAGTACTTC. This codes for CASVPGGGQETQYF.

The chain couples TRBV2 to TRBJ2-5, with 8 bases fitting TRBD2. The CDR3 is made up of 14 amino acids. Germline V gene sequence: CDR1 SNHLY, CDR2 FYNNEI. With 2 bases clipped from V and 4 bases from J, the junction kept 3 bases outside the gene matches. CDR3 region: CASSESGGPETQYF. The CDR3 bases are TGTGCCAGCAGTGAAAGCGGGGGCCCAGAGACCCAGTACTTC.

The chain combines TRBV20-1 with TRBJ2-5; D unresolved. CDR3 length: 11 amino acids. Germline CDR1 is DFQATT and CDR2 is SNEGSKA (reference sequence). Trimming shortened V by 2 bases and J by 11 bases, and 12 bases separated the two germline ends. In DNA form, the CDR3 reads TGCAGTGCTAGAACAGCTGCGAGGCAGTACTTC. Translating it yields CSARTAARQYF.

The gene calls are TRBV11-2 and TRBJ1-1; perhaps TRBD1 as D (5 bases). From germline, CDR1 is SGHAT and CDR2 FQNNGV. CDR3 length: 15 residues. V was trimmed by 2 bases and J by 4 bases, leaving 14 bases between them. The CDR3 bases are TGTGCCAGCAGCTTAAGTTGGGCAGGGAGCACTGAAGCTTTCTTT. This encodes CASSLSWAGSTEAFF.

The chain carries TRBV5-1 and TRBJ2-7, with TRBD1 matching over 7 bases. This CDR3 comprises 13 residues. The germline gives CDR1 SGHRS, CDR2 YFSETQ. Losses at the gene ends were 4 bases for V and 11 bases for J; bases not matched to a gene: 12. The CDR3 spells CASSQKGDSGKYF. The CDR3 DNA reads TGCGCCAGCAGCCAGAAGGGGGACAGTGGAAAGTACTTC.

The chain combines TRBV28 with TRBJ2-1; 9 nucleotides align to TRBD2. V shed 6 bases, J shed 10 bases, and the junction held 13 bases outside the gene matches. The CDR3 has 15 residues. Germline-derived CDR1 and CDR2 are MDHEN and SYDVKM. CDR3 sequence (DNA): TGTGCCAGCAGAGGACTAGCGCGGAATGTTGACGAGCAGTTCTTC. It translates to CASRGLARNVDEQFF.